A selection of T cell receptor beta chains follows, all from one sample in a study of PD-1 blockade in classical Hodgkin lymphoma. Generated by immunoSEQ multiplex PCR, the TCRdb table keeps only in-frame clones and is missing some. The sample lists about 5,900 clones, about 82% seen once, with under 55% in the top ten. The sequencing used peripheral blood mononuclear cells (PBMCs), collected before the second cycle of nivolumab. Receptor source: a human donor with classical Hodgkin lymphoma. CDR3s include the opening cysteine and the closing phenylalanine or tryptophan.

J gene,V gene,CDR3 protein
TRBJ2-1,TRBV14,CASSQMGDEQFF
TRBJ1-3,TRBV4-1,CASSPGPFSGNTIYF
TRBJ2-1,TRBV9,CASSVAGTRQGYEQFF
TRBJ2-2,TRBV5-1,CASGGTFRGSGELFF
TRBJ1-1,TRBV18,CASSPRTRSSDTEAFF
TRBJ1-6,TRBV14,CASSHAGYNSPLHF
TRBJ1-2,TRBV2,CASSALTGARGYTF
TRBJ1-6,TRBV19,CASSIGQGRSPLHF
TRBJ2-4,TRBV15,CATSTYRDRVFAKNIQYF
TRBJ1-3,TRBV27,CASRDLGDGSGIGNTIYF
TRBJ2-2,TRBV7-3,CASSSGQGNTGELFF
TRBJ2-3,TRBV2,CASSGDSLLDTQYF
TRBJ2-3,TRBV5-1,CASSPRTSGGDTQYF
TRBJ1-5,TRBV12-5,CASGLGRLWSQPQHF
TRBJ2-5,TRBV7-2,CASSFDRGRQETQYF
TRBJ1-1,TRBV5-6,CASSLGLLNTEAFF
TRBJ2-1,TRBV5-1,CASSYNGLAGVYNEQFF
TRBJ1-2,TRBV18,CASSLAYQGITF
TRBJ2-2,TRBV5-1,CASSLGVVDTGELFF
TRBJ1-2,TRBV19,CASSIEGQGTGYTF
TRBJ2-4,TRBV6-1,CASSKDRALAIQYF
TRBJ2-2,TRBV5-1,CASSFPRGYTGELFF
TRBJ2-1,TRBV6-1,CASSERGQGVNEQFF
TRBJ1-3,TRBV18,CASSPGQRVGNTIYF
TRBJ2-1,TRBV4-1,CASSQALGATGREGLEYNEQFF
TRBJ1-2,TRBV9,CASSEGGIGYTF
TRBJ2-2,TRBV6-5,CASSHAVSELFF
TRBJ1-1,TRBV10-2,CASGPNLPRNTEAFF
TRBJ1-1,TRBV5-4,CASSSTGDPEAFF
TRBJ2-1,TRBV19,CASSIDAVRNEQFF